This T cell receptor (beta chain) stems from a study of identical twins. This clonotype was counted many times. The cDNA had a unique molecular identifier and a template-switch universal primer site. TCRdb itself ran the 5' RACE reads through MiXCR, one entry per CDR3 protein. The sample lists about 240,000 distinct CDR3 sequences, 10% to 13% occurring once. Trimming took 6 bases from V and 5 from J, leaving 17 bases between them. The CDR3 totals 14 residues. The sequenced material came from memory T cells sorted from blood. The chain links TRBV12-3 or TRBV12-4 to TRBJ2-7, with D tentatively TRBD1 (6 bases). The receptor was derived from a man aged 50-59 years in good health. The CDR3 DNA sequence: TGTGCCAGCAGAACCGGGACAAGATCCAACGAGCAGTACTTC. Amino acid sequence: CASRTGTRSNEQYF.